The clone carrying this T cell receptor beta chain has more than one count but fewer than ten. What it binds is not known. Trimming pared 1 base from V and 0 bases from J, leaving 5 bases between. Germline CDR1 reads SGHRS; CDR2 reads YFSETQ. The CDR3 consists of 15 residues. The entry originates in a study of T-cell memory formation after mild COVID-19. Study as a whole: Across donors, TCR clusters were largely donor specific.

Study-level points and caveats: Cross-reactive memory apparently joined, as some responding clones appeared in pre-infection memory.

TCRdb re-derived calls from the 5' RACE reads in MiXCR, one entry per CDR3 protein. The top ten hold under 15% of the sample, which has 470,000 or so distinct CDR3 sequences, nearly 25% seen once. The gene calls are TRBV5-1 and TRBJ2-6; no reliable D call. The sequencing sample was made of PBMCs or a T cell subset sorted from them (not recorded which). The sequence came from an adult woman who had mild COVID-19 (a few samples of this study predate the infection). Cell type and time point are not known. This chain's CDR3 is CASSLPASGANVLTF. CDR3 bases: TGCGCCAGCAGCTTGCCGGCCTCTGGGGCCAACGTCCTGACTTTC.